The clone carrying this T cell receptor beta chain was detected only a few times. Its antigen remains unidentified. These data come from a study of radiotherapy plus CTLA-4 blockade in lung cancer. Turning to the study itself: Objective responses were recorded in 15% to 20% of patients, with disease control recorded in 25% to 35%. Study-wide results and limits: Once radiotherapy plus ipilimumab had been given, TCR clones derived from tumor expanded in blood. Interferon-beta, together with early blood T cell clone dynamics, reportedly best predicted response.

TCRdb's copy holds only in-frame clones and misses some; the assay was immunoSEQ multiplex PCR. The sample shows about 77,000 clones, just under 75% of them seen only once. Patients had chemo-refractory metastatic non-small-cell lung cancer and received focal radiation plus CTLA-4 blockade that used ipilimumab. Sample: peripheral blood, taken from a patient treated with radiotherapy plus ipilimumab. This TCR was recovered from a human donor with non-small cell lung cancer whose response to radiotherapy plus ipilimumab could not be evaluated.

CDR3 bases: TGCGCCAGCAGACAAGGACAGGGTAGGGGGCATGGCTACACCTTC. Encoded protein: CASRQGQGRGHGYTF. V and J are TRBV5-1 and TRBJ1-2; 8 bases match TRBD1. The CDR3 has 15 amino acids. The trim removed 5 bases at V and 6 bases at J, leaving 12 bases unmatched. The germline V gene has CDR1 SGHRS and CDR2 YFSETQ.